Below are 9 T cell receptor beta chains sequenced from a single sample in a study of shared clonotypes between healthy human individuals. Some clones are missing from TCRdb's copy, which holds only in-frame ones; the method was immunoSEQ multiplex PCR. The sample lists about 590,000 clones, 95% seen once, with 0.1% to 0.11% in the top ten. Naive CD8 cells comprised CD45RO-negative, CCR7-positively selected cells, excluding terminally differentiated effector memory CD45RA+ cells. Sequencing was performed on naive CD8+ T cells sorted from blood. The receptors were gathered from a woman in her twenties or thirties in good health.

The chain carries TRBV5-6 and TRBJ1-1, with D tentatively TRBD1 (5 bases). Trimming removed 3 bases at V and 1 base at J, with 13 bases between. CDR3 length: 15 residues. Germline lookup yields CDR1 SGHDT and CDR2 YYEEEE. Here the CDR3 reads CASSSNPGPNTEAFF. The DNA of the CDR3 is TGTGCCAGCAGCTCCAACCCGGGGCCGAACACTGAAGCTTTCTTT.

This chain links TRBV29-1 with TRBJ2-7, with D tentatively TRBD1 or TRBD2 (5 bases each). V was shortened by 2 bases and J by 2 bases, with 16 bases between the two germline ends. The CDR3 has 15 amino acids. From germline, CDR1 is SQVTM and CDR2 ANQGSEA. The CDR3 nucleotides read TGCAGCGTTGAAACGACAGAGGAGGCCACCTACGAGCAGTACTTC. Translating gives CSVETTEEATYEQYF.

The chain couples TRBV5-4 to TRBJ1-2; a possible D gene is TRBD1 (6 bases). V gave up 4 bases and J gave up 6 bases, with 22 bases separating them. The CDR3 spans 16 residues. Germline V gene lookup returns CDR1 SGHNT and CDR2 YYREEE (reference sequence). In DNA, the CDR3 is TGTGCCAGCAGCCCGGAGTATGGGTCAGGGGACGATGGCTACACCTTC. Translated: CASSPEYGSGDDGYTF. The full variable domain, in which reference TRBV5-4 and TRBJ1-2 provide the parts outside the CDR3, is ETGVTQSPTHLIKTRGQQVTLRCSSQSGHNTVSWYQQALGQGPQFIFQYYREEENGRGNFPPRFSGLQFPNYSSELNVNALELDDSALYLCASSPEYGSGDDGYTFGSGTRLTVV.

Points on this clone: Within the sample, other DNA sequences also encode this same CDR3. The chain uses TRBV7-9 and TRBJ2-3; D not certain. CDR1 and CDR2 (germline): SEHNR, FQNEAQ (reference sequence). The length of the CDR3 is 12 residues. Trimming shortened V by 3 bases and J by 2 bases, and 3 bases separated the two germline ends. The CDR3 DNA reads TGTGCCAGCAGCTTCTCCACAGATACGCAGTATTTT. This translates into CASSFSTDTQYF.

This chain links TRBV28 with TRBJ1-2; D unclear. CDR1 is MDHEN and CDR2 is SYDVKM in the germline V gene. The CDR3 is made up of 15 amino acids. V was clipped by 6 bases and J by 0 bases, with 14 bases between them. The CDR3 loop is CASRATGVTNYGYTF. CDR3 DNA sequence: TGTGCCAGCAGGGCGACGGGCGTTACTAACTATGGCTACACCTTC.

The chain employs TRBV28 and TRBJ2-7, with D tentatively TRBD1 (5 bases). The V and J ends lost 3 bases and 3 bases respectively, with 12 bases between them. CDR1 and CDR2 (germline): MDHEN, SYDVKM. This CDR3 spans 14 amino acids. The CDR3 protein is CASSLHRQNYEQYF. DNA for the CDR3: TGTGCCAGCAGTTTGCACAGGCAGAACTACGAGCAGTACTTC.

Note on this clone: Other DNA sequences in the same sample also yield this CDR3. The CDR3, as DNA: TGTGCCAGCAGCTCGTATTACGAGCAGTACTTC. Protein: CASSSYYEQYF. The J gene is TRBJ2-7, the V gene TRBV7-9; D ambiguous. Looked up from germline, CDR1 is SEHNR and CDR2 is FQNEAQ (reference sequence). The CDR3 runs 11 residues. V lost 4 bases and J lost 4, with 5 bases in between.

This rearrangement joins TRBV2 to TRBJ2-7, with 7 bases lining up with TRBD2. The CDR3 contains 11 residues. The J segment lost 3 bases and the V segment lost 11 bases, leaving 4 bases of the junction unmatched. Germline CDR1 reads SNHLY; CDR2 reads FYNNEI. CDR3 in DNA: TGTGCCGTACGGGACTACTACGAGCAGTACTTC. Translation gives CAVRDYYEQYF.

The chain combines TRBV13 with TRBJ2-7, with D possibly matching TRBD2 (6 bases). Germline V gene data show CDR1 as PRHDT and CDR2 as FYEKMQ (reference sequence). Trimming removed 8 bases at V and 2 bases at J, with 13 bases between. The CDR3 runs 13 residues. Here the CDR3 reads CASSGGNPYEQYF. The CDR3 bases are TGTGCCAGCTCGGGCGGGAACCCCTACGAGCAGTACTTC.